The 5 T cell receptor beta chains below were found in one sample sequenced in a study of blood T cells in healthy people across ages. Primers used in a second PCR of about 7 to 11 cycles were a sample-barcoded 5' primer and a J-beta primer mix. TCRdb recomputed calls from the 5' RACE reads with MiXCR, one row per CDR3 protein. The sample carries 950,000 to 1,200,000 distinct CDR3 sequences, approximately 38% recorded once. Sequencing was carried out using blood. The receptors were gathered from a man aged 18 to 30 in good health.

The chain combines TRBV29-1 with TRBJ1-4; TRBD1 matches 10 bases. The length of the CDR3 is 16 residues. The ends lost 7 bases at V and 1 base at J; junction bases unmatched: 9. Germline V gene data show CDR1 as SQVTM and CDR2 as ANQGSEA. As DNA, the CDR3 is TGCAGCGCATCCGGGACAGGGGACAAAACTAATGAAAAACTGTTTTTT. Protein sequence: CSASGTGDKTNEKLFF.

This clonotype was found a few times. J is TRBJ1-2 and V is TRBV4-3; 7 bases line up with TRBD1. V was pared by 0 bases and J by 4 bases, with 2 bases of the junction left unmatched. The CDR3 runs to 14 residues. Germline V lookup: CDR1 LGHNA, CDR2 YSLEER. CDR3 sequence (DNA): TGCGCCAGCAGCCAAGATCACAGGGGCTATGGCTACACCTTC. It specifies CASSQDHRGYGYTF.

This clonotype was observed once. The chain uses TRBV5-5 and TRBJ1-5, with D possibly TRBD1 on 5 matching bases. The CDR3 is 15 amino acids. V was cut by 2 bases and J by 6 bases, with 15 bases left in between. CDR1 SGHKS and CDR2 YYEKEE come from the germline V gene (reference sequence). CDR3 DNA: TGTGCCAGCAGCTTACAGGTTGGTTCAGGTCAGCCCCAGCATTTT. It encodes CASSLQVGSGQPQHF.

The V and J genes are TRBV12-3 or TRBV12-4 and TRBJ2-1; no firm D call. The CDR3 sequence is 14 residues long. With 3 bases removed from V and 9 bases from J, the gap between germline ends came to 15 bases. The CDR3 nucleotides read TGTGCCAGCAGTTTTGCTAACGGGCAAGTTGAGCAGTTCTTC. Protein: CASSFANGQVEQFF.

The genes are TRBV5-1 and TRBJ1-1; no reliable D call. The germline V and J ends were trimmed by 4 bases and 8 bases, with 15 bases remaining between them. Germline V gene data show CDR1 as SGHRS and CDR2 as YFSETQ. The CDR3 runs 13 residues. The CDR3 DNA reads TGCGCCAGCAGCGATTTATACGCAGACGAAGCTTTCTTT. Protein sequence: CASSDLYADEAFF.